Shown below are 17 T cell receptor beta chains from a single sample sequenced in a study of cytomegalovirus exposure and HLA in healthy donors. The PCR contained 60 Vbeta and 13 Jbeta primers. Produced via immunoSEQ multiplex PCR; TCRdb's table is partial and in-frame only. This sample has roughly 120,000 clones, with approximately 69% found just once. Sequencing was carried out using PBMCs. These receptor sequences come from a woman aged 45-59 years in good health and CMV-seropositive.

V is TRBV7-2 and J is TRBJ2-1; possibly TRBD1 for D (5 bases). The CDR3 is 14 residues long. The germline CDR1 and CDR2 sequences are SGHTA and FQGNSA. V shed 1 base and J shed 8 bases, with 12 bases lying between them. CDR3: CASSLVRQTDEQFF. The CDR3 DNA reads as TGTGCCAGCAGCTTAGTGAGACAGACCGATGAGCAGTTCTTC.

CDR3 coding DNA: TGCAGCGTTGTACGAGCAGCGGGGGAGTTCTTC. Protein product: CSVVRAAGEFF. The chain carries TRBV29-1 and TRBJ2-1; 8 bases are a match to TRBD2. Per germline, CDR1 SQVTM and CDR2 ANQGSEA. V dropped 4 bases and J dropped 14; count of bases not matched to a gene: 7. The CDR3 extends over 11 amino acids.

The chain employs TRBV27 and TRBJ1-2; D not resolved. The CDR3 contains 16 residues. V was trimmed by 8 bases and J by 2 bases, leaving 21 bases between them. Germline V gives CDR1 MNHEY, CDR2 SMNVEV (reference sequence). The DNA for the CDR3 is TGTGCCAGCGGCTCCAGGAACCTTCAACACAACTATGGCTACACCTTC. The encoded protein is CASGSRNLQHNYGYTF.

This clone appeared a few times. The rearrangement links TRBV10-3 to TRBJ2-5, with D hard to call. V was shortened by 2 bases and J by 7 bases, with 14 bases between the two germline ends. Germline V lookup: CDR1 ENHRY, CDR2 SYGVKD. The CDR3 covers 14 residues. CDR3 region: CAISEELLRGTQYF. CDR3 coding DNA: TGTGCCATCAGTGAGGAGCTACTAAGAGGGACCCAGTACTTC.

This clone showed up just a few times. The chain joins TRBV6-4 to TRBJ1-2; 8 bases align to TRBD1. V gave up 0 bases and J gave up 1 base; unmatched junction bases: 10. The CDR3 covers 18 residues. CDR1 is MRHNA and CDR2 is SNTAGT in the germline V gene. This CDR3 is CASSDSIRGQKSNYGYTF. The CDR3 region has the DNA TGTGCCAGCAGTGACTCGATCAGGGGGCAAAAGAGTAACTATGGCTACACCTTC.

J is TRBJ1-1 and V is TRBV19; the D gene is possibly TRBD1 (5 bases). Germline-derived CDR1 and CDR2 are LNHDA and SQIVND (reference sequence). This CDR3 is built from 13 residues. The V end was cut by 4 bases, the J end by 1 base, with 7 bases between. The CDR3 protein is CASSTQENTEAFF. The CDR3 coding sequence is TGTGCCAGTAGTACACAGGAGAACACTGAAGCTTTCTTT.

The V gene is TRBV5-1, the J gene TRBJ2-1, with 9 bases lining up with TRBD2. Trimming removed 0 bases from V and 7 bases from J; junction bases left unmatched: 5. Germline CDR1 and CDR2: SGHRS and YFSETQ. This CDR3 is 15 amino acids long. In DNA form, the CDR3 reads TGCGCCAGCAGCTTGGAGCTAGCGGGGAATAATGAGCAGTTCTTC. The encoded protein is CASSLELAGNNEQFF.

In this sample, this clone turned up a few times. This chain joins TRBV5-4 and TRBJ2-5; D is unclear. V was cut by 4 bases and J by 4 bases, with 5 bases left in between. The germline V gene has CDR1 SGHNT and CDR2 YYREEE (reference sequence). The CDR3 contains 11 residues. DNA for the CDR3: TGTGCCAGCAGCCCTTCAGAGACCCAGTACTTC. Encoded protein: CASSPSETQYF.

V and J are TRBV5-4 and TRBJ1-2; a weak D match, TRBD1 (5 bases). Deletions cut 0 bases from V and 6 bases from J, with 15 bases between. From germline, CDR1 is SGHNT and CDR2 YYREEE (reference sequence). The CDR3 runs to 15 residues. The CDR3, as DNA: TGTGCCAGCAGCTTGGAACTCCAGGGTATGAATGGCTACACCTTC. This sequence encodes CASSLELQGMNGYTF.

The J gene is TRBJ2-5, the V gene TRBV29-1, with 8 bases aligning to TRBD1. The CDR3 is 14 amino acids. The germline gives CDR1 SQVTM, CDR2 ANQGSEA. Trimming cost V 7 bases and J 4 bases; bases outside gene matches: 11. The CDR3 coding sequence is TGCAGCGCTGAGGTCGGCAGGGGGCTAGAGACCCAGTACTTC. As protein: CSAEVGRGLETQYF.

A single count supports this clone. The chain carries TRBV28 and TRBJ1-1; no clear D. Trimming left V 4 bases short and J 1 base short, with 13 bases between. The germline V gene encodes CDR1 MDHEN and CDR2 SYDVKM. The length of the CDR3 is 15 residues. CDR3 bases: TGTGCCAGCAGTTCCCGATGGGCGGGGAACACTGAAGCTTTCTTT. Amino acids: CASSSRWAGNTEAFF.

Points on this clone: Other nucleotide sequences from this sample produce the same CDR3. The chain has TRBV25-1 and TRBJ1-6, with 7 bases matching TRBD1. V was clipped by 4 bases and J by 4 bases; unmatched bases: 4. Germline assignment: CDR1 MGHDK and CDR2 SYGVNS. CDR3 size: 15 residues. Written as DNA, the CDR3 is TGTGCCAGCAGTGCACAGGGGAGTTATAATTCACCCCTCCACTTT. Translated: CASSAQGSYNSPLHF.

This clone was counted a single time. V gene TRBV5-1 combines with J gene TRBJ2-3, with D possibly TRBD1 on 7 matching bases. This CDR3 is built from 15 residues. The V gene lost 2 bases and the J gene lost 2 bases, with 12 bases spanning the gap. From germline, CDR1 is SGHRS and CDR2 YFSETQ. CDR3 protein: CASSFRGVATDTQYF. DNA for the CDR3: TGCGCCAGCAGCTTCAGGGGGGTGGCCACAGATACGCAGTATTTT.

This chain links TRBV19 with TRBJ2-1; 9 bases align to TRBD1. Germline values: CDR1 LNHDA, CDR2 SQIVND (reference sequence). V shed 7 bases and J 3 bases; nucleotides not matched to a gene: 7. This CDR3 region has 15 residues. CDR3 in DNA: TGTGCCAGTACTAGTAGGGGACAGGGCTACAATGAGCAGTTCTTC. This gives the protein CASTSRGQGYNEQFF.

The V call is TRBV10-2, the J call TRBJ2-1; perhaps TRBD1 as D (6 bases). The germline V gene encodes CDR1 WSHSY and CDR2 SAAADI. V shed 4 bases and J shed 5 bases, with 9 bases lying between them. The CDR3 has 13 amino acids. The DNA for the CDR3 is TGCGCCAGCAGTGTCACAGGGAACAATGAGCAGTTCTTC. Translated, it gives CASSVTGNNEQFF.

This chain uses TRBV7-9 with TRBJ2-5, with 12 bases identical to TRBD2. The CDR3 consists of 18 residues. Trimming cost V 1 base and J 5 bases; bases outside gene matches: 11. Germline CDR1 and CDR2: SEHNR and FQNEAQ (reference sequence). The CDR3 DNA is TGTGCCAGCAGCTTAGTGGCTAGCGGGAGGGCCTTCGACGAGACCCAGTACTTC. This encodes CASSLVASGRAFDETQYF.

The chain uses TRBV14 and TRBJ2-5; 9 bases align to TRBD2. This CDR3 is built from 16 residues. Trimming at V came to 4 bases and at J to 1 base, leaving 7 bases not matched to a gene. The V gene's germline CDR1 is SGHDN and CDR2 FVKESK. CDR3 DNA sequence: TGTGCCAGCAGCCTAGTAAAGCGGGAGGCCCAAGAGACCCAGTACTTC. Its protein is CASSLVKREAQETQYF.